The 10 T cell receptor beta chains presented below share a single source sample, sequenced in a study of CD8 T cells in Susac syndrome. The authors reverse transcribed roughly 0.5 to 1 ug RNA with random hexamers. In TCRdb, the immunoSEQ multiplex PCR reads were re-called with MiXCR into one record per CDR3 protein. In the table there are approximately 210,000 distinct CDR3 sequences, roughly 93% of which are singletons. Sequencing was performed on CD4+ T cells from PBMCs. The receptors were gathered from a human donor with Susac syndrome.

The chain is built from TRBV30 and TRBJ1-5; the D gene is possibly TRBD1 (5 bases). This CDR3 has 13 amino acids. In germline, CDR1 is GTSNPN, CDR2 SVGIG (reference sequence). Trimming removed 4 bases from V and 5 bases from J, with 12 bases in between. The CDR3 DNA sequence: TGTGCCTGGAATGCAGGGCTGGATCAGCCCCAGCATTTT. It yields the protein CAWNAGLDQPQHF.

The chain carries TRBV15 and TRBJ2-3, with TRBD1 identical over 8 bases. V lost 5 bases, J lost 4 bases, and 8 bases stayed unmatched. CDR1 is LNHNV and CDR2 is YYDKDF in the germline V gene (reference sequence). The CDR3 totals 15 residues. The CDR3 sequence: CATSHGDRSADTQYF. Here the CDR3 DNA reads TGTGCCACCAGCCATGGGGACAGGAGCGCAGATACGCAGTATTTT.

V gene TRBV20-1 combines with J gene TRBJ2-1; 11 positions match TRBD2. Germline V gene sequence: CDR1 DFQATT, CDR2 SNEGSKA (reference sequence). The CDR3 runs 14 residues. V dropped 5 bases and J dropped 3; count of bases not matched to a gene: 3. The CDR3 DNA is TGCAGTGCTGAGACTAGCGGGGACTACAATGAGCAGTTCTTC. This sequence encodes CSAETSGDYNEQFF.

This chain uses TRBV6-2 or TRBV6-3 with TRBJ1-5, with a tentative D call TRBD1 (6 bases). Deletions cut 0 bases from V and 1 base from J, with 19 bases between. Germline CDR1 reads MNHEY; CDR2 reads SVGEGT. The CDR3 covers 19 residues. In DNA form, the CDR3 reads TGTGCCAGCAGTTACTCAGACGGGCAGGGGTTATGGAGCAATCAGCCCCAGCATTTT. Amino acid sequence: CASSYSDGQGLWSNQPQHF.

V and J are TRBV6-4 and TRBJ1-2; perhaps TRBD1 as D (5 bases). This CDR3 has 15 residues. V dropped 6 bases and J dropped 5 bases, with 19 bases sitting between them. CDR1 and CDR2 from the germline V gene are MRHNA and SNTAGT. CDR3 sequence reads: CASRVPSGTQYGYTF. The CDR3 nucleotides read TGTGCCAGCAGGGTTCCTTCAGGGACCCAGTATGGCTACACCTTC.

The CDR3 nucleotides are TGTGCCAGCAGCTTACCAGGGGGCTTGGGCAATCAGCCCCAGCATTTT. Its protein product is CASSLPGGLGNQPQHF. The chain uses TRBV7-2 and TRBJ1-5, with 8 bases identical to TRBD1. Germline V gene lookup returns CDR1 SGHTA and CDR2 FQGNSA. CDR3 length: 16 amino acids. With 2 bases clipped from V and 2 bases from J, the junction kept 5 bases outside the gene matches.

This sequence joins TRBV28 and TRBJ2-5; no firm D call. Trimming took 2 bases from V and 4 from J, leaving 11 bases between them. Looked up from germline, CDR1 is MDHEN and CDR2 is SYDVKM. The CDR3 runs 14 residues. The chain's CDR3 is CASSLGHNPETQYF. In DNA, the CDR3 is TGTGCCAGCAGTTTAGGGCATAACCCAGAGACCCAGTACTTC. The whole variable domain, filled in from reference TRBV28 and TRBJ2-5, reads DVKVTQSSRYLVKRTGEKVFLECVQDMDHENMFWYRQDPGLGLRLIYFSYDVKMKEKGDIPEGYSVSREKKERFSLILESASTNQTSMYLCASSLGHNPETQYFGPGTRLLVL.

The chain joins TRBV29-1 to TRBJ1-2, with 9 bases that match TRBD1. The CDR3 runs 13 residues. Germline values: CDR1 SQVTM, CDR2 ANQGSEA. V gave up 5 bases and J gave up 3 bases; unmatched junction bases: 4. Here the CDR3 DNA reads TGCAGCGTTCACACAGGGGGCGACTATGGCTACACCTTC. It is translated as CSVHTGGDYGYTF. Looking up the rest from reference TRBV29-1 and TRBJ1-2 gives the full variable domain: SAVISQKPSRDICQRGTSLTIQCQVDSQVTMMFWYRQQPGQSLTLIATANQGSEATYESGFVIDKFPISRPNLTFSTLTVSNMSPEDSSIYLCSVHTGGDYGYTFGSGTRLTVV.

The chain links TRBV19 to TRBJ2-2, with 8 bases that match TRBD1. The germline gives CDR1 LNHDA, CDR2 SQIVND (reference sequence). J was trimmed by 4 bases and V by 4 bases; bases with no gene match: 8. The CDR3 length is 16 residues. Here the CDR3 DNA reads TGTGCCAGTAGTACTCCCGGGACAGGTTTCACCGGGGAGCTGTTTTTT. The encoded protein is CASSTPGTGFTGELFF.

The chain uses TRBV4-3 and TRBJ1-1, with D unresolved. V dropped 0 bases and J dropped 0 bases, with 11 bases sitting between them. CDR3 length: 16 amino acids. Germline V gene data show CDR1 as LGHNA and CDR2 as YSLEER. CDR3 loop: CASSQDLQLMNTEAFF. In DNA form, the CDR3 reads TGCGCCAGCAGCCAAGATCTTCAGCTCATGAACACTGAAGCTTTCTTT.